The 10 T cell receptor beta chains below come from one sample, sequenced in a study of T cell responses to AZD1222 COVID-19 vaccine. Some clones are missing from TCRdb's copy, which holds only in-frame ones; the method was immunoSEQ multiplex PCR. The sample includes approximately 77,000 clones, about 91% of them seen just once. The sequencing used peripheral blood, collected on day 0 of MenACWY control vaccination. These receptors all come from an adult in good health.

The V and J genes are TRBV28 and TRBJ2-1; D is undetermined. The CDR3 runs to 12 residues. Germline V lookup: CDR1 MDHEN, CDR2 SYDVKM. The V end lost 10 bases, the J end lost 6 bases, and 13 bases lay between the germline ends. This CDR3 is CATSDRINEQFF. CDR3 bases: TGTGCCACCTCAGATCGGATCAATGAGCAGTTCTTC. Variable domain in full (rest from reference TRBV28 and TRBJ2-1): DVKVTQSSRYLVKRTGEKVFLECVQDMDHENMFWYRQDPGLGLRLIYFSYDVKMKEKGDIPEGYSVSREKKERFSLILESASTNQTSMYLCATSDRINEQFFGPGTRLTVL.

This chain connects TRBV7-2 to TRBJ1-6; the D gene is possibly TRBD1 (5 bases). V gave up 5 bases and J gave up 2 bases, with 7 bases separating them. Germline values: CDR1 SGHTA, CDR2 FQGNSA. There are 14 residues in the CDR3. This CDR3 reads CASSATAYNSPLHF. In DNA, the CDR3 is TGTGCCAGCAGCGCGACAGCCTATAATTCACCCCTCCACTTT. Full variable domain (missing parts from reference TRBV7-2 and TRBJ1-6): GAGVSQSPSNKVTEKGKDVELRCDPISGHTALYWYRQSLGQGLEFLIYFQGNSAPDKSGLPSDRFSAERTGGSVSTLTIQRTQQEDSAVYLCASSATAYNSPLHFGNGTRLTVT.

The gene calls are TRBV7-9 and TRBJ2-7; 11 nucleotides agree with TRBD1. CDR1 and CDR2 (germline): SEHNR, FQNEAQ (reference sequence). This CDR3 comprises 16 residues. J lost 9 bases, V lost 0 bases, and 10 bases had no gene match. The chain's CDR3 is CASSLAGTGGGFGQYF. The DNA for the CDR3 is TGTGCCAGCAGCTTAGCTGGGACAGGGGGTGGGTTCGGGCAGTACTTC.

This rearrangement joins TRBV27 to TRBJ1-4, with TRBD1 as a possible D gene (6 bases). The CDR3 contains 17 residues. V gave up 2 bases and J gave up 8 bases, with 21 bases separating them. Germline CDR1 is MNHEY and CDR2 is SMNVEV (reference sequence). The DNA of the CDR3 is TGTGCCAGCAGTTTACGTATGCGGACAGCCCCGAGGGAAAAACTGTTTTTT. Its translation is CASSLRMRTAPREKLFF.

The gene calls are TRBV2 and TRBJ1-6; D ambiguous. This CDR3 spans 18 amino acids. Germline lookup yields CDR1 SNHLY and CDR2 FYNNEI. V dropped 1 base and J dropped 0 bases, with 13 bases sitting between them. Here the CDR3 reads CASSEGLTGSSYNSPLHF. CDR3 nucleotides: TGTGCCAGCAGTGAAGGGCTCACCGGGAGCTCCTATAATTCACCCCTCCACTTT.

This chain uses TRBV28 with TRBJ2-7; D uncertain. There are 16 residues in the CDR3. CDR1 MDHEN and CDR2 SYDVKM come from the germline V gene. The V gene lost 3 bases and the J gene lost 2 bases, with 17 bases spanning the gap. The CDR3 DNA sequence: TGTGCCAGCAGTTTTGGTGAGCGCAGGCTTACCTACGAGCAGTACTTC. Its translation is CASSFGERRLTYEQYF.

V is TRBV4-1 and J is TRBJ2-7, with 12 bases aligning to TRBD2. There are 15 residues in the CDR3. Trimming removed 4 bases from V and 5 bases from J; junction bases left unmatched: 6. Germline values: CDR1 MGHRA, CDR2 YSYEKL. The CDR3 spells CASSLMTSGSNEQYF. In DNA form, the CDR3 reads TGCGCCAGCAGCCTAATGACTAGCGGGAGTAACGAGCAGTACTTC.

The DNA of the CDR3 is TGTGCCAGCAGTGGACAGTCATATAGCAATCAGCCCCAGCATTTT. As protein: CASSGQSYSNQPQHF. The chain is built from TRBV6-1 and TRBJ1-5; possibly TRBD1 for D (5 bases). V was shortened by 4 bases and J by 0 bases, with 10 bases between the two germline ends. CDR3 length equals 15 residues. The germline CDR1 and CDR2 sequences are MNHNS and SASEGT.

The CDR3 sequence is CASSLRGGEQFF. The CDR3 DNA reads as TGTGCCAGCAGTTTAAGGGGGGGTGAGCAGTTCTTC. V gene TRBV12-3 or TRBV12-4 combines with J gene TRBJ2-1; weak D call: TRBD2 (7 bases). Trimming removed 2 bases from V and 9 bases from J, with 8 bases in between. CDR3 length equals 12 residues.

The rearrangement joins TRBV7-8 to TRBJ1-2, with D possibly being TRBD1 (5 bases). V lost 5 bases to trimming and J lost 1 base, with 17 bases between them. The CDR3 sequence is 16 residues long. Per germline, CDR1 SGHVS and CDR2 FQNEAQ. Here the CDR3 DNA reads TGTGCCAGCAGCCCACCAGGGATCGGGGATAACTATGGCTACACCTTC. Translating it yields CASSPPGIGDNYGYTF.